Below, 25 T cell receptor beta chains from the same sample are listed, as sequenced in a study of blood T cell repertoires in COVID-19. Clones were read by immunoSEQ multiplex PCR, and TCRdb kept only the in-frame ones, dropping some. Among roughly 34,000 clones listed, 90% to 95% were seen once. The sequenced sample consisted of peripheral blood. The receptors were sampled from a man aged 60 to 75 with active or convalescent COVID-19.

This CDR3 is CASSSGQGGNTIYF. In DNA form, the CDR3 reads TGTGCCAGCAGCTCTGGACAGGGAGGAAACACCATATATTTT. V and J are TRBV9 and TRBJ1-3, with 8 bases that match TRBD1. The CDR3 runs to 14 residues. V shed 4 bases, J shed 4 bases, and the junction held 4 bases outside the gene matches. Germline CDR1 SGDLS, CDR2 YYNGEE.

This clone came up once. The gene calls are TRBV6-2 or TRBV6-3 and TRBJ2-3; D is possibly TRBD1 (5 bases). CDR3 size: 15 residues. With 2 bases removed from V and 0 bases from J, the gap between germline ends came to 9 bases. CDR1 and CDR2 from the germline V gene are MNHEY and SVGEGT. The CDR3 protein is CASSYVQASTDTQYF. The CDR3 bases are TGTGCCAGCAGTTACGTACAGGCGAGCACAGATACGCAGTATTTT.

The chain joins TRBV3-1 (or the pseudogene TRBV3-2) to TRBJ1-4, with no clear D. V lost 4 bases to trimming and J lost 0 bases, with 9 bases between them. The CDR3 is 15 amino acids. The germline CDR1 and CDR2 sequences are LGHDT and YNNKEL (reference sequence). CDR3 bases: TGTGCCAGCAGCCTTTTTAGCTCAACTAATGAAAAACTGTTTTTT. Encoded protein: CASSLFSSTNEKLFF.

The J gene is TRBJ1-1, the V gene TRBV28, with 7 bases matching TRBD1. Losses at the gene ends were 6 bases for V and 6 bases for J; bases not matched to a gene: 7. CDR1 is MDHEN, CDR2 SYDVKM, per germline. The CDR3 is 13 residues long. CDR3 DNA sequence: TGTGCCAGCAGCCTCCGAGGGGGCTCTGAAGCTTTCTTT. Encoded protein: CASSLRGGSEAFF.

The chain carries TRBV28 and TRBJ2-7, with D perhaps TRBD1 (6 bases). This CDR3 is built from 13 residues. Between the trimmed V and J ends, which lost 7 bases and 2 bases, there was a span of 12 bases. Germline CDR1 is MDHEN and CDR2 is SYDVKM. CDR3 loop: CASTLTGAYEQYF. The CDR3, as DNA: TGTGCCAGCACCTTGACAGGAGCCTACGAGCAGTACTTC.

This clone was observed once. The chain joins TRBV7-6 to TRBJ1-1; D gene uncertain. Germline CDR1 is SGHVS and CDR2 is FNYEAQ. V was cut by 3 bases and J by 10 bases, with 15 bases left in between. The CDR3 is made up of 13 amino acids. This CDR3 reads CASSLQLESPAFF. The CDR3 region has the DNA TGTGCCAGCAGCTTGCAACTTGAATCCCCAGCTTTCTTT.

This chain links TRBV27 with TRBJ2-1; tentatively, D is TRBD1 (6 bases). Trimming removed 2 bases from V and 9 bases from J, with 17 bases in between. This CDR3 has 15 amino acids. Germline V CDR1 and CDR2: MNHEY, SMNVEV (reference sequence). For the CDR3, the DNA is TGTGCCAGCAGTTTACACGGGACAACCCCCAGTGAGCAGTTCTTC. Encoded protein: CASSLHGTTPSEQFF.

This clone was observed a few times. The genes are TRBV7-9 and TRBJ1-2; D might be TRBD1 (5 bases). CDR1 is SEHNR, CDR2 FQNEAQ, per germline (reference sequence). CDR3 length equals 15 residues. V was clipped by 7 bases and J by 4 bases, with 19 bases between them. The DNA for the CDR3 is TGTGCCAGCACCCCCAAAACCCAGGGTGTCTATGGCTACACCTTC. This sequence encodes CASTPKTQGVYGYTF.

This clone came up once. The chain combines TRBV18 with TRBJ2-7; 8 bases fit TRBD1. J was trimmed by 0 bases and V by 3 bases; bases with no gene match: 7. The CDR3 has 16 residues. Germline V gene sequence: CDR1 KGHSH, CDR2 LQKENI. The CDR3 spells CASSPQTGAVSYEQYF. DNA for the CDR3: TGTGCCAGCTCACCTCAGACAGGGGCCGTCTCCTACGAGCAGTACTTC.

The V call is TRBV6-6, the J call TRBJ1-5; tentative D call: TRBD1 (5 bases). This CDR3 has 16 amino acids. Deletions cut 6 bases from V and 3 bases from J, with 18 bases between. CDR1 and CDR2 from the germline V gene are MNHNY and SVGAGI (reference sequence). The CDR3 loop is CASSETTGLFNQPQHF. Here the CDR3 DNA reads TGTGCCAGCAGCGAAACAACAGGTCTTTTCAATCAGCCCCAGCATTTT.

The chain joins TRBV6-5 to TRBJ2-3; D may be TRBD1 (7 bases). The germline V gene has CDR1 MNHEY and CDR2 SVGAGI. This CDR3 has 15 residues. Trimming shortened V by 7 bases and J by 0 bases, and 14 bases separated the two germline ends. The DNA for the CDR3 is TGTGCCAGCAACAGGGCAGGGGGGAGCACAGATACGCAGTATTTT. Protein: CASNRAGGSTDTQYF.

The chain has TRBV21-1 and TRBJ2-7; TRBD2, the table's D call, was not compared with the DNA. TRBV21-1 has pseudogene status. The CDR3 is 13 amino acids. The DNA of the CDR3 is TGTGCCAGCAGTCCCCTAGCACCCCGCGAGCAGTACTTC. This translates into CASSPLAPREQYF.

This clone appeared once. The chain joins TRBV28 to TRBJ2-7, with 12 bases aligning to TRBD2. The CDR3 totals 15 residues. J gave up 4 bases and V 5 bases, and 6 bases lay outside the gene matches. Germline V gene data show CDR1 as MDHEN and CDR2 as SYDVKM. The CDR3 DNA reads TGTGCCAGCAGTCCCCTAGCGGGAGGGGGATACGAGCAGTACTTC. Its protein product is CASSPLAGGGYEQYF.

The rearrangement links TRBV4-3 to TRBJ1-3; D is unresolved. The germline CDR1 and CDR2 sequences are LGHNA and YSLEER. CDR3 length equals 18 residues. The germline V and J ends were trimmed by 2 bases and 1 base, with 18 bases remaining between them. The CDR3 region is CASSQMGSAPRSGNTIYF. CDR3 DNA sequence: TGCGCCAGCAGCCAAATGGGGAGCGCTCCCAGATCTGGAAACACCATATATTTT.

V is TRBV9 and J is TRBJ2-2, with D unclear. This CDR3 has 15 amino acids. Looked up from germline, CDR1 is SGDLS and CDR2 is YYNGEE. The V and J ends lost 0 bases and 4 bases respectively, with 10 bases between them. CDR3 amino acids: CASSVVGTFTGELFF. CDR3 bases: TGTGCCAGCAGCGTAGTTGGCACATTCACCGGGGAGCTGTTTTTT.

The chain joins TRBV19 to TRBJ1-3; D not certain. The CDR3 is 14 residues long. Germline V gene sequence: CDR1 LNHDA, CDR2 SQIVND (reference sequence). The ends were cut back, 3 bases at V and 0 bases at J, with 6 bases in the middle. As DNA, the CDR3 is TGTGCCAGTAGTATTGTCCTCTCTGGAAACACCATATATTTT. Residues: CASSIVLSGNTIYF.

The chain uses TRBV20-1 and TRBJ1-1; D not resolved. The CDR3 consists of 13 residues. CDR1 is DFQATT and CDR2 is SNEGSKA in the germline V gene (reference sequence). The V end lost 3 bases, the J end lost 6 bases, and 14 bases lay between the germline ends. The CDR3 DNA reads TGCAGTGCTAGTCGGCGTGACGGGTCTGAAGCTTTCTTT. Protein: CSASRRDGSEAFF.

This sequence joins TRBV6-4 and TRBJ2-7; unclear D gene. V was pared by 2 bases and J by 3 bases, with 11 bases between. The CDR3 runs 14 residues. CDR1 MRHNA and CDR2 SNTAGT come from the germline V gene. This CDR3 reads CASSDHRVIYEQYF. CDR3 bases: TGTGCCAGCAGTGACCACCGGGTTATCTACGAGCAGTACTTC.

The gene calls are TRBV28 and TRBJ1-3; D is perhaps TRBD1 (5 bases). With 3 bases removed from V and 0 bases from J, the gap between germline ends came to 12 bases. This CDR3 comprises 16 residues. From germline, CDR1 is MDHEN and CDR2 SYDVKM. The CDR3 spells CASSFNQGHSGNTIYF. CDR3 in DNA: TGTGCCAGCAGTTTCAATCAGGGCCACTCTGGAAACACCATATATTTT.

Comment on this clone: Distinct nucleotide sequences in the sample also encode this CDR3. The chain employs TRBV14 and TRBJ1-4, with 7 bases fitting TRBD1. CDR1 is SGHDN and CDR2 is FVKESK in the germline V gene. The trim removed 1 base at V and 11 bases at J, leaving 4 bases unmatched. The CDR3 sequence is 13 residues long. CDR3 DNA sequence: TGTGCCAGCAGCCAAGGCAGGGGACAGAAACTGTTTTTT. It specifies CASSQGRGQKLFF.

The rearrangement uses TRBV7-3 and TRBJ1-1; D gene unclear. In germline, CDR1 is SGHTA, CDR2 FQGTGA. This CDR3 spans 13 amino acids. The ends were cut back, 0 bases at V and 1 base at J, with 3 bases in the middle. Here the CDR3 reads CASSLTQNTEAFF. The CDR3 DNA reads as TGTGCCAGCAGCTTAACCCAGAACACTGAAGCTTTCTTT.

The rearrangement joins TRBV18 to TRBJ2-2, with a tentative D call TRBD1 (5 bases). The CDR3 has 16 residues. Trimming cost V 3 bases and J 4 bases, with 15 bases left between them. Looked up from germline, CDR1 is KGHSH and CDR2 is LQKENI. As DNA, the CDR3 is TGTGCCAGCTCACCCCCGTCGCAGGGTAGCACCGGGGAGCTGTTTTTT. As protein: CASSPPSQGSTGELFF.

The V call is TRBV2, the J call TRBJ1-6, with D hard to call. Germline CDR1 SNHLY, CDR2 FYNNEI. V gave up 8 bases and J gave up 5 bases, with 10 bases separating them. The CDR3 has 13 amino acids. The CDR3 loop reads CASRSDHNSPLHF. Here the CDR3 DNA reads TGTGCCAGCCGGAGCGACCATAATTCACCCCTCCACTTT.

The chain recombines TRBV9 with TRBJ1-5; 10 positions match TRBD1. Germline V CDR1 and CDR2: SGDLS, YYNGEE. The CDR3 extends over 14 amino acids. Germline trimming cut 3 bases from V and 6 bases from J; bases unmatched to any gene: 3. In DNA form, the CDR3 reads TGTGCCAGCAGCGCGGGACAGGGGACTCAGCCCCAGCATTTT. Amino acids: CASSAGQGTQPQHF.

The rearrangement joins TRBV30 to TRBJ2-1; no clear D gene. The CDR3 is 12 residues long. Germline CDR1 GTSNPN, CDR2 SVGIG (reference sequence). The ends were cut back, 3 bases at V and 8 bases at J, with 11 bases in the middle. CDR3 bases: TGTGCCTGGAGCCCACAGTGGGATGAGCAGTTCTTC. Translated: CAWSPQWDEQFF.